This TCR beta chain was retrieved from a study of shared clonotypes between healthy human individuals. Study-level information: Researchers assigned three CD4 naive, three CD4 memory, two CD8 naive and one CD8 memory plate to each donor. Study-wide results and limits: Non-shared clonotypes were found to have lower generation probabilities than the clonotypes that were shared by all four of the sorted-subset donors.

This table comes from immunoSEQ multiplex PCR, and its TCRdb copy is limited to in-frame clones, with some not included. The sample contains over a million clones, around three quarters of which appear only once. V lost 0 bases and J lost 5, with 5 bases in between. The CDR3 consists of 13 residues. CDR1 and CDR2 from the germline V gene are LNHNV and YYDKDF (reference sequence). As concerns this clone: Its specificity is not known.

Specimen: memory CD4+ T cells from PBMCs. Subset denoted: CD45RA-negative fraction. The V gene is TRBV15, the J gene TRBJ1-3; D ambiguous. The sequence was collected from a man younger than 35 in good health. Some clones in this sample may be carry-over from other donors' samples. Here the CDR3 reads CATSREERNTIYF. Here the CDR3 DNA reads TGTGCCACCAGCAGAGAGGAGAGAAACACCATATATTTT.